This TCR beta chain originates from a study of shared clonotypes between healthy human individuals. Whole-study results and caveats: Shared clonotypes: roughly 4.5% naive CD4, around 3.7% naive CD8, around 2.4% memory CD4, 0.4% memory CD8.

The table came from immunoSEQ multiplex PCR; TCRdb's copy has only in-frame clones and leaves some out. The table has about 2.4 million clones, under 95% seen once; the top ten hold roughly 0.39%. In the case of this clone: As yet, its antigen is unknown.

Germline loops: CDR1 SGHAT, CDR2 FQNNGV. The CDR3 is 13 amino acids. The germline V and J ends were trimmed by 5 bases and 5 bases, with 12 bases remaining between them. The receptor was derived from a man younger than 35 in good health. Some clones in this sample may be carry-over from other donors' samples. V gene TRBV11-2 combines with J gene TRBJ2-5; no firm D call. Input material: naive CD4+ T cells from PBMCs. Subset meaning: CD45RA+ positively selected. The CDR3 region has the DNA TGTGCCAGCAGCACTGGGATTCGGGAGACCCAGTACTTC. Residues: CASSTGIRETQYF. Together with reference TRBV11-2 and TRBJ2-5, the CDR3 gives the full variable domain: EAGVAQSPRYKIIEKRQSVAFWCNPISGHATLYWYQQILGQGPKLLIQFQNNGVVDDSQLPKDRFSAERLKGVDSTLKIQPAKLEDSAVYLCASSTGIRETQYFGPGTRLLVL.